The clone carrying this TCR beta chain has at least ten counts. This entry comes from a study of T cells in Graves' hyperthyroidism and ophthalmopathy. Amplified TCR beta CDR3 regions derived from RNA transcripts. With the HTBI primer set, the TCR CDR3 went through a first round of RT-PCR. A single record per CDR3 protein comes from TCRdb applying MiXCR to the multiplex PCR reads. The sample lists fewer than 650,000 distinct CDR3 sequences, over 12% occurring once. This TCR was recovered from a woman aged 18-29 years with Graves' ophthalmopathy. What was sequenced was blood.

The DNA of the CDR3 is TGTGCTAGTTTAACATCTAGGGGAGCCTACGAGCAGTACTTC. Amino acid sequence: CASLTSRGAYEQYF. This chain uses TRBV12-5 with TRBJ2-7; D may be TRBD1 or TRBD2 (5 bases each). The CDR3 has 14 amino acids. Per germline, CDR1 LGHNT and CDR2 FRNRAP. V was pared by 8 bases and J by 2 bases, with 16 bases between.